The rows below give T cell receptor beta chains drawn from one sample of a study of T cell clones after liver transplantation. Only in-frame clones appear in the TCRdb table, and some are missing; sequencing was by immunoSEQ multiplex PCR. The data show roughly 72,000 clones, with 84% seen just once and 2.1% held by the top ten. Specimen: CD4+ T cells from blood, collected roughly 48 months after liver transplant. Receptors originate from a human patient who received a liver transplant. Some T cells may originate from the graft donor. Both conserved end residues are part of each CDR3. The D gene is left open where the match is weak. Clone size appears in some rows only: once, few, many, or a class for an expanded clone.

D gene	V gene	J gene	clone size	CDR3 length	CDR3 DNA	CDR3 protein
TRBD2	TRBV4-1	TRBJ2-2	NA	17	TGCGCCAGCAGCCAAGTGGGACTAGCGGGGGGGACCGGGGAGCTGTTTTTT	CASSQVGLAGGTGELFF
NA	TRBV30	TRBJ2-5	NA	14	TGTGCCTGGAGTGTACCAAAGGCTCAAGAGACCCAGTACTTC	CAWSVPKAQETQYF
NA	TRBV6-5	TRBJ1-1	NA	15	TGTGCCAGACTACCACAAGGCGGATTGAACACTGAAGCTTTCTTT	CARLPQGGLNTEAFF
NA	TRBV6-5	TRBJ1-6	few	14	TGTGCCAGCAGTCGGACGTTCGAATTACCACCCCTCCACTTT	CASSRTFELPPLHF
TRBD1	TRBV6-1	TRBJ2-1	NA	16	TGTGCCAGCAGTGATATCGGGACAGGGCTCTACAATGAGCAGTTCTTC	CASSDIGTGLYNEQFF
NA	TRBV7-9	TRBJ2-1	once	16	TGTGCCAGCAGCTTAGGGTGGCACAGCTCCTACAATGAGCAGTTCTTC	CASSLGWHSSYNEQFF
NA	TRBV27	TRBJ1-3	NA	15	TGTGCCAGCAGGGCCAGGGCCTTCTCTGGAAACACCATATATTTT	CASRARAFSGNTIYF
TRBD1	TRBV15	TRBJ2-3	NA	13	TGTGCCACCCGAACGGGACAGGGTGGCACGCAGTATTTT	CATRTGQGGTQYF
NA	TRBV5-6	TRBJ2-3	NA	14	TGTGCCAGCAGCTCCTCTAGCGGCACAGATACGCAGTATTTT	CASSSSSGTDTQYF
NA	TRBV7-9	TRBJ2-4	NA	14	TGTGCCAGCAGCTTAGTGGCGACCAAAAACATTCAGTACTTC	CASSLVATKNIQYF
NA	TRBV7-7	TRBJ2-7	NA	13	TGTGCTAGCAGCTTAAGTGGTACCTACGAGCAGTACTTC	CASSLSGTYEQYF
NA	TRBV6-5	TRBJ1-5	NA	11	TGTGCCAGCAGCGCGACCCAGCCCCAGCATTTT	CASSATQPQHF
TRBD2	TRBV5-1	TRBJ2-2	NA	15	TGCGCCAGCAGCTTAGCGGGATCCAACACCGGGGAGCTGTTTTTT	CASSLAGSNTGELFF
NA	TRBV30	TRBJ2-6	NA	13	TGTGCCTGGAGTGTTTCTGGGGCCAACGTCCTGACTTTC	CAWSVSGANVLTF
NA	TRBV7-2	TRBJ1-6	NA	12	TGTGCCAGTACCTTCTATAATTCACCCCTCCACTTT	CASTFYNSPLHF
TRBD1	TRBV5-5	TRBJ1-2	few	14	TGTGCCAGCACCCCAGGACAGGGGTTCTATGGCTACACCTTC	CASTPGQGFYGYTF
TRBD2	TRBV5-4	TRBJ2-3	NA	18	TGTGCCAGCCAAGGACTAGCGGGAGGGCCTGCTAGCACAGATACGCAGTATTTT	CASQGLAGGPASTDTQYF
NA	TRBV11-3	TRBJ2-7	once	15	TGTGCCAGCAGCCCCTCCGACGGAACCTCCTACGAGCAGTACTTC	CASSPSDGTSYEQYF
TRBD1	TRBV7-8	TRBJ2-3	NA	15	TGTGCCAGCAGATCTGACAGGGGATTTACAGATACGCAGTATTTT	CASRSDRGFTDTQYF
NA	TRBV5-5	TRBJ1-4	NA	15	TGTGCCAGCAGCCGGGAGGCCGGGGGAAATGAAAAACTGTTTTTT	CASSREAGGNEKLFF
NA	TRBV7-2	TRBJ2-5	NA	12	TGTGCCAGCAGCGGAGATTCGGAGACCCAGTACTTC	CASSGDSETQYF
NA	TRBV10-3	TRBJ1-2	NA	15	TGTGCCATCAGTCCTACGGGGTATTCTAACTATGGCTACACCTTC	CAISPTGYSNYGYTF
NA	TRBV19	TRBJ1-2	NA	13	TGTGCCAGTAGTATCGACAGCAACTATGGCTACACCTTC	CASSIDSNYGYTF
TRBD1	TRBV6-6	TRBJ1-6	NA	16	TGTGCCAGCAGTCCGACAGGGAGAACCTATAATTCACCCCTCCACTTT	CASSPTGRTYNSPLHF
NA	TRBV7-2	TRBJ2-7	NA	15	TGTGCCAGCAGCTCCGGGACAAGGGGTGTCTACGAGCAGTACTTC	CASSSGTRGVYEQYF
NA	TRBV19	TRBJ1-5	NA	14	TGTGCCAGTACCACCAACCCCCTTAGTCAGCCCCAGCATTTT	CASTTNPLSQPQHF
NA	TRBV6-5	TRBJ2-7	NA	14	TGTGCCAGCAGTTACTCGAAGAGCTTGGGCGAGCAGTACTTC	CASSYSKSLGEQYF
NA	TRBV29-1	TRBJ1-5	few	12	TGCAGCGTTGAGCTGAGGGGCCAGCCCCAGCATTTT	CSVELRGQPQHF
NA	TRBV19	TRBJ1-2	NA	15	TGTGCCAGTAGTATAGTTGAGGGATACAACTATGGCTACACCTTC	CASSIVEGYNYGYTF
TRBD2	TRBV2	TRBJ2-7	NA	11	TGTGCCAGCAGTGAAGTAGCGGGAGAGTACTTC	CASSEVAGEYF
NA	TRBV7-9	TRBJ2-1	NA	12	TGTGCCAGCAGCCCCCACTACAATGAGCAGTTCTTC	CASSPHYNEQFF
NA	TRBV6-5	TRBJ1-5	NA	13	TGTGCCAGCAGTTACCGGGAGTTTCAGCCCCAGCATTTT	CASSYREFQPQHF
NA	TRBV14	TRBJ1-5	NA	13	TGTGCCAGCAGCCAAGAACGGGATCAGCCCCAGCATTTT	CASSQERDQPQHF
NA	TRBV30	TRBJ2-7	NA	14	TGTGCATTGGAGGCGGGACACTCCTTCTACGAGCAGTACTTC	CALEAGHSFYEQYF
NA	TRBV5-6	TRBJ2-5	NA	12	TGTGCCAGCAGCTTACGGGTGGAGACCCAGTACTTC	CASSLRVETQYF
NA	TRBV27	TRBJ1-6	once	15	TGTGCCAGCAGTTTCGGTGCTACCTATAATTCACCCCTCCACTTT	CASSFGATYNSPLHF
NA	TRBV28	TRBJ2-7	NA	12	TGTGCCAGCAGTTTTCCCCACTACGAGCAGTACTTC	CASSFPHYEQYF
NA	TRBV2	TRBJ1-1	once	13	TGTGCCAGCAGCAGACAGGAGACCACTGAAGCTTTCTTT	CASSRQETTEAFF
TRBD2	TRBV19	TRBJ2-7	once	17	TGTGCCAGTAGAAGCACGGGGCGTAGCGGGGTTAACTACGAGCAGTACTTC	CASRSTGRSGVNYEQYF
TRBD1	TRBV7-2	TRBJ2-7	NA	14	TGTGCCAGCAGCTACGGGACAGGGCCCTACGAGCAGTACTTC	CASSYGTGPYEQYF
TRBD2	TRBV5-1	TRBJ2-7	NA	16	TGCGCCAGCAGCCCGGACGGACTAGCCACCGCCTACGAGCAGTACTTC	CASSPDGLATAYEQYF
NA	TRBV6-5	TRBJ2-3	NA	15	TGTGCCAGCAGTTCCGGTGGGCTAGGCACAGATACGCAGTATTTT	CASSSGGLGTDTQYF
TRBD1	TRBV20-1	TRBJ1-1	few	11	TGCAGTGCTAGCCGGGACAGGGAAGCTTTCTTT	CSASRDREAFF
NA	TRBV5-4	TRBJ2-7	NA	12	TGTGCCAGCAGCTCTCAGACGTACGAGCAGTACTTC	CASSSQTYEQYF
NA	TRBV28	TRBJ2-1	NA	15	TGTGCCAGCAGTTTCCTTGAGACGGCCTACAATGAGCAGTTCTTC	CASSFLETAYNEQFF
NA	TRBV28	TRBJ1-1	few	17	TGTGCCAGCAGGACCCCTGAGGCAGGGACCATGAACACTGAAGCTTTCTTT	CASRTPEAGTMNTEAFF
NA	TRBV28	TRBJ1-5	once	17	TGTGCCAGCAGTTTCTTGTCGGAGGGAGCGGTAGGTCAGCCCCAGCATTTT	CASSFLSEGAVGQPQHF
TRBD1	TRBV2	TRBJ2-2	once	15	TGTGCCAGCACCCGACAGGGGGCGAACACCGGGGAGCTGTTTTTT	CASTRQGANTGELFF
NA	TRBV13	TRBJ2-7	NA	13	TGTGCCAGCAGCTTACGGAGCTCCTACGAGCAGTACTTC	CASSLRSSYEQYF
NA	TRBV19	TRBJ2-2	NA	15	TGTGCCAGTCGATTGGGGCAGGATAACACCGGGGAGCTGTTTTTT	CASRLGQDNTGELFF
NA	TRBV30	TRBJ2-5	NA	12	TGTGCCTGGAGTAACCAAGGACAGACCCAGTACTTC	CAWSNQGQTQYF
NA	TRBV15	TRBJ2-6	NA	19	TGTGCCACCAGCAGAGAATATCATGGGCAGACCTCTGGGGCCAACGTCCTGACTTTC	CATSREYHGQTSGANVLTF
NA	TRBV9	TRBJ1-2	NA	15	TGTGCCAGCAGCGTAGTAGGAGCAAGGGGAGGCGGCTACACCTTC	CASSVVGARGGGYTF
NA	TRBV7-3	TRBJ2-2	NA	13	TGTGCCAGCAGCGCCCTCCCAGACGGGGAGCTGTTTTTT	CASSALPDGELFF
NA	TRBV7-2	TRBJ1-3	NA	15	TGTGCCAGCAGCCTCCCAGGTGGGGAAGGAAACACCATATATTTT	CASSLPGGEGNTIYF
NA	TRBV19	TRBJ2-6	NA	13	TGTGCCTCTACAGTATCTGGGGCCAACGTCCTGACTTTC	CASTVSGANVLTF
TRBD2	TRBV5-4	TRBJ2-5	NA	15	TGTGCCAGCAGCCTGACTAGCTTTCCTCAAGAGACCCAGTACTTC	CASSLTSFPQETQYF
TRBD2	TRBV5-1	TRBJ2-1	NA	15	TGCGCCAGCAGCACGAAGCGGGATCTCTTCAATGAGCAGTTCTTC	CASSTKRDLFNEQFF
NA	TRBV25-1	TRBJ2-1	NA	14	TGTGCCAGCAGCGGCAGGGTCTCCTACAATGAGCAGTTCTTC	CASSGRVSYNEQFF
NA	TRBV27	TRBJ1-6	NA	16	TGTGCCAGCAGTCCGGGGGGGGCGTCCCCTAATTCACCCCTCCACTTT	CASSPGGASPNSPLHF